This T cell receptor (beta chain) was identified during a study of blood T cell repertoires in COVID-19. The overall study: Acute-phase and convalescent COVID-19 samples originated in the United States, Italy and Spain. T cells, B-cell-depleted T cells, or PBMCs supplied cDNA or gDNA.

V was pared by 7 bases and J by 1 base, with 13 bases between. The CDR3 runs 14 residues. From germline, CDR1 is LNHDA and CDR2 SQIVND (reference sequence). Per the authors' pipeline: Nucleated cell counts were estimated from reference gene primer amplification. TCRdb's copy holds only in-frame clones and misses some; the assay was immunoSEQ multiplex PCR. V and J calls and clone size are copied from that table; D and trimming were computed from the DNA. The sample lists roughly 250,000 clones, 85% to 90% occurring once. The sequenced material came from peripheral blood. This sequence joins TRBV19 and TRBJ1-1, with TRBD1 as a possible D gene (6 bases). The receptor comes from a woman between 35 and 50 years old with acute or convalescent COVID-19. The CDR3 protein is CASTPRTANTEAFF. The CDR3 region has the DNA TGTGCCAGTACCCCCCGGACAGCGAACACTGAAGCTTTCTTT.